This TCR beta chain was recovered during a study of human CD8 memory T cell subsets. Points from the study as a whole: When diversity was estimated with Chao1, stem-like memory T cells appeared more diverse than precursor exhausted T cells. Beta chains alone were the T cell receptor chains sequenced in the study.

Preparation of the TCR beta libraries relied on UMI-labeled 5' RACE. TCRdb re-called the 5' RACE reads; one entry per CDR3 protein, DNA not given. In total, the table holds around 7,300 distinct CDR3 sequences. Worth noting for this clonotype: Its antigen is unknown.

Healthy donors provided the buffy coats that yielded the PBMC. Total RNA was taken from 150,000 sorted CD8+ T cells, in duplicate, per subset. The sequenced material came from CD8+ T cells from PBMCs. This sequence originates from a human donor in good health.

The CDR3: CASSTGTAQETQYF. The rearrangement links TRBV6-2 or TRBV6-3 to TRBJ2-5; lacking DNA, the TRBD1 call made by TCRdb goes unchecked. The CDR3 consists of 14 residues. Germline CDR1 reads MNHEY; CDR2 reads SVGEGT.